This T cell receptor (beta chain) comes out of a study of STAT5B mutations in CD4+ large granular lymphocyte leukemia. Points from the study as a whole: About 24% of private leukemic clonotypes occurred rarely in other patients' non-leukemic repertoires.

This CDR3 has 18 residues. The repertoire was sequenced with immunoSEQ multiplex PCR; TCRdb's copy has only in-frame clones and lacks some. The top ten hold 6.5% to 9% of the sample, which has 30,000 to 40,000 clones, just over 75% seen once. Only a few counts were recorded for this clone. As yet, its antigen is unknown. Buffy coats from healthy blood donors served as controls. This sequence joins TRBV21-1 and TRBJ2-7. TRBV21-1 is shown as a pseudogene. The TCR was taken from a human donor in good health. The specimen was CD4+ T cells from blood buffy coats. This CDR3 reads CASSKVRRGKGGSYEQYF. The CDR3 DNA is TGTGCCAGCAGCAAAGTTCGCCGCGGGAAGGGGGGCTCCTACGAGCAGTACTTC.